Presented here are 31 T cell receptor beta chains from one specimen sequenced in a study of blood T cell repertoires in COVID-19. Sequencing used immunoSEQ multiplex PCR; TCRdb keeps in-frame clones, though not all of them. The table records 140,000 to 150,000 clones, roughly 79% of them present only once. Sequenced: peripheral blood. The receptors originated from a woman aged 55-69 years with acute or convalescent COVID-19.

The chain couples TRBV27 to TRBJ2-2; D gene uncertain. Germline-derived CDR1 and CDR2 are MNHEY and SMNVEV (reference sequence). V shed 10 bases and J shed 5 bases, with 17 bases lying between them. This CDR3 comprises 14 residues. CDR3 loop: CAIGRPRKTGELFF. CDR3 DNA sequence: TGTGCCATAGGCAGGCCTCGAAAAACCGGGGAGCTGTTTTTT.

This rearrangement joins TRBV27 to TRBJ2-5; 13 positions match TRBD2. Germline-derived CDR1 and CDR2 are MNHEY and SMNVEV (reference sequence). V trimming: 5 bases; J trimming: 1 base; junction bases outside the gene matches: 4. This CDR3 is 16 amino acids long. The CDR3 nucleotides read TGTGCCAGCAGTCTGACTAGCGGGAGGCTCCAAGAGACCCAGTACTTC. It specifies CASSLTSGRLQETQYF.

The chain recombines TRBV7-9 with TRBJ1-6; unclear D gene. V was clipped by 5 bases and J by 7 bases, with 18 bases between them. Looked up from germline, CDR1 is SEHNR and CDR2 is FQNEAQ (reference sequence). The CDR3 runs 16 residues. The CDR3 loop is CASSPQEEGLNSPLHF. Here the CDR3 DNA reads TGTGCCAGCAGCCCCCAAGAGGAGGGTTTAAATTCACCCCTCCACTTT.

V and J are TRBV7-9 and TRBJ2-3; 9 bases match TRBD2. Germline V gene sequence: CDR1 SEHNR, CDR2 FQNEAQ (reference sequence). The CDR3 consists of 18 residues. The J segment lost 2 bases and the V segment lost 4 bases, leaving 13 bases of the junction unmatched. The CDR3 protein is CASSSLGGLAGPTDTQYF. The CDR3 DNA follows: TGTGCCAGCAGCTCCCTCGGCGGGCTAGCGGGACCCACAGATACGCAGTATTTT.

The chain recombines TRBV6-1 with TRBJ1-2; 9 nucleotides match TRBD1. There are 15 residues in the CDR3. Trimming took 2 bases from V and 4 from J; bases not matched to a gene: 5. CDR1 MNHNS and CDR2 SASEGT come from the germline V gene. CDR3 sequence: CASSEPWDRVYGYTF. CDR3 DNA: TGTGCCAGCAGTGAACCCTGGGACAGGGTCTATGGCTACACCTTC.

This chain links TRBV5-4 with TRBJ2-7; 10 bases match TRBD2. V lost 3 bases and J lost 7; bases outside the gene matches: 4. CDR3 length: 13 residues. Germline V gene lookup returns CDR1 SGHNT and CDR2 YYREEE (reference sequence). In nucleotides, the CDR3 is TGTGCCAGCAGCTCAGCGGGAGGGGGAGAGCAGTACTTC. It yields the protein CASSSAGGGEQYF.

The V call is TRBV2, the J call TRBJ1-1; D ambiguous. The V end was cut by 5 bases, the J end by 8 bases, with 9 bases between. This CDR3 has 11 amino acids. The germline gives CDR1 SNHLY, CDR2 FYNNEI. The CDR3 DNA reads TGTGCCAGCAGTCCTTATCGGGAAGCTTTCTTT. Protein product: CASSPYREAFF.

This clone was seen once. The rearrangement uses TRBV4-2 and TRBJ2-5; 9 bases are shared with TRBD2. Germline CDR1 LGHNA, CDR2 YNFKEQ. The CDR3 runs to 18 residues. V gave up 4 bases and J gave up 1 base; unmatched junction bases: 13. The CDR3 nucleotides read TGTGCCAGCAGCCGCGGGGGGATGAGCGGGAGGACCCAAGAGACCCAGTACTTC. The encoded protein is CASSRGGMSGRTQETQYF.

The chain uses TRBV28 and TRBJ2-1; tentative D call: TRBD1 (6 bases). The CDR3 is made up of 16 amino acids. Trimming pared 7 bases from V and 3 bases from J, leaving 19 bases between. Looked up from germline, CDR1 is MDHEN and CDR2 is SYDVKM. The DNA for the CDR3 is TGTGCCAGCACCCCCATACGGGACACTTTCTACAATGAGCAGTTCTTC. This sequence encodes CASTPIRDTFYNEQFF.

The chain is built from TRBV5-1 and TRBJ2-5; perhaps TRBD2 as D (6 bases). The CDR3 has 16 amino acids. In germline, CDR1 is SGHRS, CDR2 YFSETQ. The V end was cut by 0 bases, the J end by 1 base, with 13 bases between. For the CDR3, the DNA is TGCGCCAGCAGCTTGGTGGCAGCGGGTTCCCAAGAGACCCAGTACTTC. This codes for CASSLVAAGSQETQYF.

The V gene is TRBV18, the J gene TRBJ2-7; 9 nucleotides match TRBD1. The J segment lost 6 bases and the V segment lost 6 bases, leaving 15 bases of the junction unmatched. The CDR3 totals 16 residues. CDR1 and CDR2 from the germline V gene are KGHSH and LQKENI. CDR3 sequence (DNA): TGTGCCAGCTCGGCGTCAAACAGGGGGCTGAGTCCCGAGCAGTACTTC. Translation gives CASSASNRGLSPEQYF.

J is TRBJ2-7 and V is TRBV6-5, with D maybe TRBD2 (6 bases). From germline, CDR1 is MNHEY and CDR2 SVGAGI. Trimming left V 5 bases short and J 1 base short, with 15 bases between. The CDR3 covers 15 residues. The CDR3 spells CASSSSGWNSYEQYF. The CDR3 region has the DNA TGTGCCAGCAGTAGCAGCGGGTGGAATTCCTACGAGCAGTACTTC.

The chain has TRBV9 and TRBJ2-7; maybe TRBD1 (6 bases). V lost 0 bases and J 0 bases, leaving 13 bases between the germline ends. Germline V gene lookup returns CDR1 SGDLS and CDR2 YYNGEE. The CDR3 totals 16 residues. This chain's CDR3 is CASSVGEQGNSYEQYF. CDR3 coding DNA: TGTGCCAGCAGCGTAGGCGAACAGGGAAACTCCTACGAGCAGTACTTC.

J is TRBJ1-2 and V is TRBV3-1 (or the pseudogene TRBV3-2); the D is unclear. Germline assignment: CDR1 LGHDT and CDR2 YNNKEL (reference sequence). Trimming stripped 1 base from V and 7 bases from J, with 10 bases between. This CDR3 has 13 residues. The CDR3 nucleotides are TGTGCCAGCAGCCAAGGCCGTGAGGGTGGCTACACCTTC. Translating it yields CASSQGREGGYTF.

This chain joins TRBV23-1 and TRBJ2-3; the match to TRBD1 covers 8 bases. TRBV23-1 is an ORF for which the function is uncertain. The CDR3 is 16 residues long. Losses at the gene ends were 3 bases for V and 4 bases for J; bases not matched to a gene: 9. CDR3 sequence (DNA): TGCGCCAGCAGTCACCAGGGACAGGCAAGGCCAGATACGCAGTATTTT. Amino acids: CASSHQGQARPDTQYF.

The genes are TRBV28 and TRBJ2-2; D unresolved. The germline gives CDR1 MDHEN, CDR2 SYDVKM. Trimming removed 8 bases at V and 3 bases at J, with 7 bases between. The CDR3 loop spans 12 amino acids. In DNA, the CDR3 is TGTGCCAGCGAGAGAGACACCGGGGAGCTGTTTTTT. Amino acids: CASERDTGELFF.

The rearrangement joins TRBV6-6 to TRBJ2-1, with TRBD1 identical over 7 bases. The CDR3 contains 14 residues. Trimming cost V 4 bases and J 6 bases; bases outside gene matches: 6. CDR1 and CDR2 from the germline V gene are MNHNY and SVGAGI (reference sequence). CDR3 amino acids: CASSFGQVGNEQFF. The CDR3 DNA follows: TGTGCCAGCAGTTTTGGACAGGTCGGCAATGAGCAGTTCTTC.

The CDR3 sequence is CASSLRQGGGTEAFF. The DNA of the CDR3 is TGTGCCAGCAGCTTAAGGCAAGGGGGGGGAACTGAAGCTTTCTTT. J is TRBJ1-1 and V is TRBV7-6, with D perhaps matching TRBD1 (6 bases). The germline CDR1 and CDR2 sequences are SGHVS and FNYEAQ. Trimming removed 2 bases from V and 5 bases from J, with 15 bases in between. The CDR3 is 15 residues long.

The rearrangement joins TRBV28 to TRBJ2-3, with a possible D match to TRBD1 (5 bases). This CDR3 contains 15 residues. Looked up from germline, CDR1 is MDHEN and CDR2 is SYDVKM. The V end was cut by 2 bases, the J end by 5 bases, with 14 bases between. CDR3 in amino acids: CASSLQGSWVDTQYF. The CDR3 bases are TGTGCCAGCAGTTTACAGGGAAGTTGGGTAGATACGCAGTATTTT.

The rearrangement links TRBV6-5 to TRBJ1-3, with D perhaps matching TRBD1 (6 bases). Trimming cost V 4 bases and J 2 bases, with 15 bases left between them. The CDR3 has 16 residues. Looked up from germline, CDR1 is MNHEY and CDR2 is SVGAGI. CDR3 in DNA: TGTGCCAGCAGTTTACCGGGACACTCGGCTGGAAACACCATATATTTT. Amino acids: CASSLPGHSAGNTIYF.

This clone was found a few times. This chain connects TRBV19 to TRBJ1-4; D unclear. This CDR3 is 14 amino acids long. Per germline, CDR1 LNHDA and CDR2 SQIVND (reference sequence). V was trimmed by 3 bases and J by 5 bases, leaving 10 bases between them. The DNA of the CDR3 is TGTGCCAGTAGTATCGGGAGTTTGAATGAAAAACTGTTTTTT. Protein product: CASSIGSLNEKLFF. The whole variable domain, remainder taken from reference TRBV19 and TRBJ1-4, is DGGITQSPKYLFRKEGQNVTLSCEQNLNHDAMYWYRQDPGQGLRLIYYSQIVNDFQKGDIAEGYSVSREKKESFPLTVTSAQKNPTAFYLCASSIGSLNEKLFFGSGTQLSVL.

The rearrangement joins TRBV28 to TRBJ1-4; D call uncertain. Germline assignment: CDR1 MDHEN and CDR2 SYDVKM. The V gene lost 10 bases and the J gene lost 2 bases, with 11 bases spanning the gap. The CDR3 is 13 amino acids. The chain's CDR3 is CATIRSTNEKLFF. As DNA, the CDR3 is TGTGCCACCATCCGGTCGACTAATGAAAAACTGTTTTTT.

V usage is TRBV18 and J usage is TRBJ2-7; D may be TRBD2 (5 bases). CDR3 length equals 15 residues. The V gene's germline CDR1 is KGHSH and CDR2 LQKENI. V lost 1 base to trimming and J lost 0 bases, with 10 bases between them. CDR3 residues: CASSPRRASSYEQYF. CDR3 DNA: TGTGCCAGCTCACCACGGCGGGCAAGCTCCTACGAGCAGTACTTC.

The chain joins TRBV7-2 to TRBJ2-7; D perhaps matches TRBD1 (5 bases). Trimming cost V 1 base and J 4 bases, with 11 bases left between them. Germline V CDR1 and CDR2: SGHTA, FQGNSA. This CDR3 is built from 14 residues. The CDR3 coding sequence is TGTGCCAGCAGCTTAGTGGCCAGGGTTTACGAGCAGTACTTC. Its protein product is CASSLVARVYEQYF.

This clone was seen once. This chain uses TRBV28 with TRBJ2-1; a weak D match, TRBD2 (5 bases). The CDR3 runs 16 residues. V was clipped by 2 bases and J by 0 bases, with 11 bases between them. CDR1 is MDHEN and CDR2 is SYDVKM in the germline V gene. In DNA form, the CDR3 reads TGTGCCAGCAGTTTAATAGGACTTAGCTCCTACAATGAGCAGTTCTTC. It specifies CASSLIGLSSYNEQFF.

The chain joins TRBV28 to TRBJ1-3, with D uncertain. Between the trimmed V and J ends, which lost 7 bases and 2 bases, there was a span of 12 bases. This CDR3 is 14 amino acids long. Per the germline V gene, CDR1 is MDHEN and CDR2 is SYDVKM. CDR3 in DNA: TGTGCCAGCAAGGAGGGTAGAGCTGGAAACACCATATATTTT. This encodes CASKEGRAGNTIYF.

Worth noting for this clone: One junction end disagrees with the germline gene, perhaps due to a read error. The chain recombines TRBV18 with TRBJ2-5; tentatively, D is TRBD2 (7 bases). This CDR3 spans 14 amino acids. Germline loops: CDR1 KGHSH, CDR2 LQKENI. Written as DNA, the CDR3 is TGTGCCAGCTCACCTAGACTAGCAGGGGAGACCCGGTACTTC. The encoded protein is CASSPRLAGETRYF.

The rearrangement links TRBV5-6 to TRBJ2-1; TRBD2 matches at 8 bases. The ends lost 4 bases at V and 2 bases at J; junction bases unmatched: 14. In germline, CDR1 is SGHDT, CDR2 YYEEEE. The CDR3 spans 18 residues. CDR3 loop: CASSTNLLSGATYNEQFF. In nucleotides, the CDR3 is TGTGCCAGCAGCACAAACCTCCTTAGCGGGGCCACCTACAATGAGCAGTTCTTC.

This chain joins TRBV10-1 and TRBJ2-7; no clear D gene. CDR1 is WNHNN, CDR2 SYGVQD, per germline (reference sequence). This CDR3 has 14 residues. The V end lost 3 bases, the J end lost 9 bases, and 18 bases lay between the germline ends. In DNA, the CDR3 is TGCGCCAGCAGTGATCCTCCGTCAAGGTCGGGGCAGTACTTC. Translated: CASSDPPSRSGQYF.

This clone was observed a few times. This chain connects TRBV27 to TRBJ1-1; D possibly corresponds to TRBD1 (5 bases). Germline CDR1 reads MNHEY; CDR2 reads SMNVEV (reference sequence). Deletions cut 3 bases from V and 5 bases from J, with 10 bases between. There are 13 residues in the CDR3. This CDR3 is CASSFGGRTEAFF. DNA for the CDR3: TGTGCCAGCAGTTTCGGGGGACGGACTGAAGCTTTCTTT.

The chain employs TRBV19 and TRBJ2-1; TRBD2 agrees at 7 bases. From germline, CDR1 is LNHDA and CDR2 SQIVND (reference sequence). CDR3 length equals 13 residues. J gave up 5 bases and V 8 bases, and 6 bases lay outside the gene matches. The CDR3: CASRRDYHNEQFF. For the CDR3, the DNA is TGTGCCAGTCGCCGGGACTACCACAATGAGCAGTTCTTC.